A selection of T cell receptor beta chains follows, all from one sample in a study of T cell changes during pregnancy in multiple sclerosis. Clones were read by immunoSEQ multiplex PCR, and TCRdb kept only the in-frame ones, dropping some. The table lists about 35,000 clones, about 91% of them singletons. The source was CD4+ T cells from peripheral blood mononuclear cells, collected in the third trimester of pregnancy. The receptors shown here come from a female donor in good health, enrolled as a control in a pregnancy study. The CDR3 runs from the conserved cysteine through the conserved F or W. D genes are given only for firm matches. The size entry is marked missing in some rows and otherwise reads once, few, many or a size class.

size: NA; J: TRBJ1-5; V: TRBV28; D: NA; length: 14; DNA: TGTGCCAGCACCAATCAGGGGAGCAATCAGCCCCAGCATTTT; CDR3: CASTNQGSNQPQHF
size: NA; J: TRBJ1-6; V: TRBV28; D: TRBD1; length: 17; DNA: TGTGCCAGCAGTTCCTTGACAGGGGGCATTTATAATTCACCCCTCCACTTT; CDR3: CASSSLTGGIYNSPLHF
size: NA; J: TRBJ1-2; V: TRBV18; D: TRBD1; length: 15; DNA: TGTGCCAGCTCAGACGGGACAGGGACGATTCATGGCTACACCTTC; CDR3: CASSDGTGTIHGYTF
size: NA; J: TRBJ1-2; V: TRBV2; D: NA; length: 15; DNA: TGTGCCAGCAGTGGAAACGCGGGTTTGAACTATGGCTACACCTTC; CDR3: CASSGNAGLNYGYTF
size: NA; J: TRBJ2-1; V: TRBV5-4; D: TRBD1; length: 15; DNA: TGTGCCAGCAGCTTGAGGACAGGTGGGGACAATGAGCAGTTCTTC; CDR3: CASSLRTGGDNEQFF
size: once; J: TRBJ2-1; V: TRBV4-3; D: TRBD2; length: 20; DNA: TGCGCCAGCAGCCAGTCTGGGGAGAGCGGGAGGGCATCCATCGGGAATGAGCAGTTCTTC; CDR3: CASSQSGESGRASIGNEQFF
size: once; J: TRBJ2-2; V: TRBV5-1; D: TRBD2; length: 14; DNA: TGCGCCAGCAGCTCACTAGCGGGAACCGGGGAGCTGTTTTTT; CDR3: CASSSLAGTGELFF
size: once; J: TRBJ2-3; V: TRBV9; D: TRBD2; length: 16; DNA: TGTGCCAGCAGCGTAGCCAGCGGGGTAGGCACAGATACGCAGTATTTT; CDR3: CASSVASGVGTDTQYF
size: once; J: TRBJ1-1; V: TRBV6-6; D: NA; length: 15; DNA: TGTGCCAGCAGTTACGGCCGGACATTGAACACTGAAGCTTTCTTT; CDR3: CASSYGRTLNTEAFF
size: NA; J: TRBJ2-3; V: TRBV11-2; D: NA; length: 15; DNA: TGTGCCAGCAGCTTCCAGGGAAGTCCCCTAGATACGCAGTATTTT; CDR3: CASSFQGSPLDTQYF
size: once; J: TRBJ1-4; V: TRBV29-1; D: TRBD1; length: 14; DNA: TGCAGCGTTGGTTCAGGGGGCAGGACGGAAAAACTGTTTTTT; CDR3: CSVGSGGRTEKLFF
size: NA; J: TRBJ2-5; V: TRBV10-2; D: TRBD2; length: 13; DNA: TGCGCCACCAGACTAGCGGGGATGGAGACCCAGTACTTC; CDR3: CATRLAGMETQYF
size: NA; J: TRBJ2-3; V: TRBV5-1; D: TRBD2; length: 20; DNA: TGCGCCAGCAGCCCCGGCTCCGGCGGGAGACCCCCCCTTGGCACAGATACGCAGTATTTT; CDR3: CASSPGSGGRPPLGTDTQYF
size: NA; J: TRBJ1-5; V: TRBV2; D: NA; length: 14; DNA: TGTGCCAGCAGTGAGCTTAGGGGTAATCAGCCCCAGCATTTT; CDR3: CASSELRGNQPQHF
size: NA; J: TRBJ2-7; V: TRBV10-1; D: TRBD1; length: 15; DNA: TGCGCCAGCAGTCATGGGACAGGGCCGTACTACGAGCAGTACTTC; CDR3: CASSHGTGPYYEQYF
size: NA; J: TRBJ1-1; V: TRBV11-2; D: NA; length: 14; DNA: TGTGCCAGCAGCCGACAGCTTGAGGATACTGAAGCTTTCTTT; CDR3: CASSRQLEDTEAFF
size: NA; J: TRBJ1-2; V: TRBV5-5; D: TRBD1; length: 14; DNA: TGTGCCAGCAGCTTGGAGGGACAGGGTTACGGCTACACCTTC; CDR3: CASSLEGQGYGYTF
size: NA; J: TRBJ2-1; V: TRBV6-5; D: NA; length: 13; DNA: TGTGCCAGCAGTTACGTCGGGAACAATGAGCAGTTCTTC; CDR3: CASSYVGNNEQFF
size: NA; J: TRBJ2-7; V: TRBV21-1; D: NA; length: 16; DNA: TGTGCCAGCAGCAAATCAAAGGCGTGCAGGGCCTACGAGCAGTACTTC; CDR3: CASSKSKACRAYEQYF
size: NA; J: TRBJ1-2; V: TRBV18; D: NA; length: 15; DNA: TGTGCCAGCTCCCGAGGAGGCCTAGCTAACTATGGCTACACCTTC; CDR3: CASSRGGLANYGYTF
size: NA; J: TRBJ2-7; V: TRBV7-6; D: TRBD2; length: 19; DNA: TGTGCCAGCAGCGCTAGTAGAGGGGGGAGGCTAGCGGGGAACTACGAGCAGTACTTC; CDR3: CASSASRGGRLAGNYEQYF
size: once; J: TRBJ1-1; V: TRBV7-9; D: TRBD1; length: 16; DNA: TGTGCCAGCAGCGTTCAGGGACAGGGGGCGATCACTGAAGCTTTCTTT; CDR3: CASSVQGQGAITEAFF
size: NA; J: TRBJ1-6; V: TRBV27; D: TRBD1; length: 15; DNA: TGTGCCAGCAAACCGGGACAGGCCTATAATTCACCCCTCCACTTT; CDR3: CASKPGQAYNSPLHF
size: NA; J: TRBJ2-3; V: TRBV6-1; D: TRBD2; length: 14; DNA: TGTGCCAGCAGTAACCGGGGACTAGTTGATACGCAGTATTTT; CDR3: CASSNRGLVDTQYF
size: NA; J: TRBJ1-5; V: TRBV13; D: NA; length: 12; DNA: TGTGCCAGCAGCCCCCCTGATCAGCCCCAGCATTTT; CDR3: CASSPPDQPQHF
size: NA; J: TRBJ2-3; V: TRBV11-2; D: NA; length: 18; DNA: TGTGCCAGCAGCTTAGGGAAGGGGATGGGATTTAGCACAGATACGCAGTATTTT; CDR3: CASSLGKGMGFSTDTQYF
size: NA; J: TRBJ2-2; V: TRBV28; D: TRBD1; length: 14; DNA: TGTGCCAGCAGCCACCCAGGGGGCAGCGGGGAGCTGTTTTTT; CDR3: CASSHPGGSGELFF
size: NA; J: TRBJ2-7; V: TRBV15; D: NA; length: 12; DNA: TGTGCCACCAGCAGAGTCCAGGGGGAGCAGTACTTC; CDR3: CATSRVQGEQYF
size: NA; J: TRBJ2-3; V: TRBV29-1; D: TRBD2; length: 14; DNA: TGCAGCGTGGGACTAGCGGGAGGTGTGGATACGCAGTATTTT; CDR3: CSVGLAGGVDTQYF
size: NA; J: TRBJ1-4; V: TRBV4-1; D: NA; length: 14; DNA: TGCGCCAGCAGCCAGTTGGGGCACAATGAAAAACTGTTTTTT; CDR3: CASSQLGHNEKLFF
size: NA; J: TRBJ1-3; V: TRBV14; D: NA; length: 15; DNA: TGTGCCAGCAGCCGCCAGGGTTTTCAGGGAAACACCATATATTTT; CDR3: CASSRQGFQGNTIYF
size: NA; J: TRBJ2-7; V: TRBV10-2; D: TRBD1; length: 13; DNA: TGCGCCAGCAGTGGAGGGGGCACCTACGAGCAGTACTTC; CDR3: CASSGGGTYEQYF
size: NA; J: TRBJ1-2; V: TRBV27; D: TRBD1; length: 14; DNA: TGTGCCAGCAGTTTAAGGACAGGGGGTAATGGCTACACCTTC; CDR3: CASSLRTGGNGYTF
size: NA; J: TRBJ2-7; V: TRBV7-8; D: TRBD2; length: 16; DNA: TGTGCCAGCAGCTCCCAATCCGGGACTAGCTTATACGAGCAGTACTTC; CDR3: CASSSQSGTSLYEQYF
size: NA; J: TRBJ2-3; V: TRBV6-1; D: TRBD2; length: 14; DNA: TGTGCCAGCAGTAAGACTAGCGGGGTAGATACGCAGTATTTT; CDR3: CASSKTSGVDTQYF
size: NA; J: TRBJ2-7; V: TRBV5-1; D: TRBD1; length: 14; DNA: TGCGCCAGCAGCGCCGGACAGGGTTTCTACGAGCAGTACTTC; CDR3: CASSAGQGFYEQYF
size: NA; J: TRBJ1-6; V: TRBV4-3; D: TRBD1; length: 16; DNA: TGCGCCAGCAGTCCCTCACTGGGACAGGTTAATTCACCCCTCCACTTT; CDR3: CASSPSLGQVNSPLHF
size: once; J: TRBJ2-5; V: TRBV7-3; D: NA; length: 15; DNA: TGTGCCAGCAGCTTAATCCCCACTAGCAAAGAGACCCAGTACTTC; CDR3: CASSLIPTSKETQYF